The sequence of this T cell receptor beta chain was determined in a study of blood T cell repertoires in COVID-19. In the authors' methods: How many nucleated cells were present was estimated from reference gene primer amplification. The repertoire was sequenced with immunoSEQ multiplex PCR; TCRdb's copy has only in-frame clones and lacks some. V, J and clone size derive from that table, while D and trimming were established from the DNA sequence. The sample includes a few hundred thousand clones, approximately 80% of them seen just once. V gave up 1 base and J gave up 6 bases; unmatched junction bases: 15. Germline values: CDR1 SQVTM, CDR2 ANQGSEA. The CDR3 consists of 18 residues.

The specimen sequenced was peripheral blood. This chain joins TRBV29-1 and TRBJ2-1, with 10 bases aligning to TRBD1. The sequence was collected from a woman in her forties who had recovered from COVID-19. Here the CDR3 reads CSVEGSRDRGYSANEQFF. As DNA, the CDR3 is TGCAGCGTTGAAGGTAGCCGGGACAGGGGTTATTCGGCCAATGAGCAGTTCTTC.